This T cell receptor beta chain was sequenced in a study of Ad26.COV2.S vaccination and SARS-CoV-2 variants. About the research overall: The vaccine Ad26.COV2.S was put into the muscle once, or twice with 56 days between.

The table came from immunoSEQ multiplex PCR; TCRdb's copy has only in-frame clones and leaves some out. The table has around 340,000 clones, around 89% seen once; the top ten hold approximately 5%. General study results and limits: Recipients of vaccine and of placebo showed similar breadth of their non-spike TCR repertoires.

The treatment was: around 19 received Ad26.COV2.S at low or high dose, single or two shots; roughly five received placebo; per-sample allocation not given. It was on day 63 after the first vaccine or placebo injection that samples were taken. The individual, an adult aged 18-55 years, was a donor in Boston. Spike of the Wuhan-strain SARS-CoV-2 was expressed by an Ad26 vector, which formed the vaccine. The CDR3 totals 16 residues. With 8 bases removed from V and 2 bases from J, the gap between germline ends came to 19 bases. Germline V gene lookup returns CDR1 LNHDA and CDR2 SQIVND (reference sequence). Remarks on this clone: The antigen remains unidentified.

V usage is TRBV19 and J usage is TRBJ1-5; no clear D. This material consisted of peripheral blood, taken in a trial of Ad26.COV2.S vaccine versus placebo. The clonotype originates from a person aged 18-65 years who received the Ad26.COV2.S COVID-19 vaccine or a placebo. The CDR3 region is CASGGADLWGNQPQHF. The CDR3, as DNA: TGTGCCAGTGGCGGAGCAGATCTTTGGGGCAATCAGCCCCAGCATTTT.